A selection of T cell receptor beta chains follows, all from one sample in a study of blood T cell repertoires in COVID-19. Clones were read by immunoSEQ multiplex PCR, and TCRdb kept only the in-frame ones, dropping some. Among some 170,000 clones listed, about 83% were seen once. The sequencing input was peripheral blood. Receptor source: a woman aged 70-85 years with COVID-19, enrolled during active disease. CDR3s include the opening cysteine and the closing phenylalanine or tryptophan. The D gene is left open where the match is weak. Only some rows state a clone size, as once, few, many or a class for expanded clones.

>-|TRBJ2-2|TRBV29-1|-
CSVSSLATGELFF
TGCAGCGTCTCAAGCCTAGCGACCGGGGAGCTGTTTTTT
>-|TRBJ1-3|TRBV5-1|-
CASSLDGPRNTIYF
TGCGCCAGCAGCTTGGATGGTCCTAGAAACACCATATATTTT
>-|TRBJ2-7|TRBV3-1/TRBV3-2|TRBD2
CASSKETSEIDEQYF
TGTGCCAGCAGCAAAGAAACTAGCGAAATAGACGAGCAGTACTTC
>once|TRBJ2-3|TRBV4-1|-
CASSQTGSISTDTQYF
TGCGCCAGCAGCCAAACGGGATCGATAAGCACAGATACGCAGTATTTT
>-|TRBJ2-7|TRBV4-1|-
CASSQLIGTNSYEQYF
TGCGCCAGCAGCCAATTGATCGGGACAAACTCCTACGAGCAGTACTTC
>few|TRBJ2-2|TRBV6-2/TRBV6-3|-
CASSLGGANTGELFF
TGTGCCAGCAGCCTCGGGGGAGCGAACACCGGGGAGCTGTTTTTT
>-|TRBJ1-4|TRBV7-9|-
CASSFQEKLFF
TGTGCCAGCAGCTTCCAGGAAAAACTGTTTTTT
>-|TRBJ1-5|TRBV24-1|TRBD1
CATSDRQGINQPQHF
TGTGCCACCAGTGATCGACAGGGGATCAATCAGCCCCAGCATTTT
>-|TRBJ2-1|TRBV5-5|-
CASSLEGSSYNEQFF
TGTGCCAGCAGCTTGGAAGGGAGCTCCTACAATGAGCAGTTCTTC
>-|TRBJ1-5|TRBV21-1|-
CASSHRDRPPKNQPQHF
TGTGCCAGCAGCCACCGGGACAGGCCTCCTAAAAATCAGCCCCAGCATTTT
>-|TRBJ2-3|TRBV6-5|-
CASSSPDVRANTQYF
TGTGCCAGCAGTTCCCCCGACGTGAGAGCGAATACGCAGTATTTT
>-|TRBJ2-5|TRBV19|-
CASSIGSQETQYF
TGTGCCAGTAGTATAGGCAGCCAAGAGACCCAGTACTTC
>-|TRBJ1-5|TRBV18|-
CASSPPAGGLGQPQHF
TGTGCCAGCTCGCCCCCGGCGGGGGGGCTAGGGCAGCCCCAGCATTTT
>-|TRBJ1-5|TRBV6-5|-
CASRTELNQPQHF
TGTGCCAGCAGGACTGAGCTCAATCAGCCCCAGCATTTT
>medium-sized|TRBJ2-7|TRBV9|-
CASSVGLVSYEQYF
TGTGCCAGCAGCGTAGGACTAGTCTCCTACGAGCAGTACTTC
>-|TRBJ2-3|TRBV5-1|-
CASTDSSGTDTQYF
TGCGCCAGCACGGATTCTAGCGGCACAGATACGCAGTATTTT
>-|TRBJ2-7|TRBV6-5|TRBD2
CASSGLAGGEVF
TGTGCCAGCTCGGGGCTAGCGGGAGGGGAGGTGTTC
>-|TRBJ2-3|TRBV25-1|-
CASSVVSDTQYF
TGTGCCAGCAGTGTAGTTTCAGATACGCAGTATTTT
>-|TRBJ2-7|TRBV4-2|-
CASSQDITYEQYF
TGTGCCAGCAGCCAAGATATAACCTACGAGCAGTACTTC
>-|TRBJ1-2|TRBV19|TRBD1
CASSVHLGTGGKANYGYTF
TGTGCCAGTAGCGTCCACCTCGGGACAGGGGGAAAAGCTAACTATGGCTACACCTTC
>-|TRBJ2-1|TRBV7-2|TRBD1
CASSLLSGQGYNEQFF
TGTGCCAGCAGCTTATTGTCGGGACAGGGATACAATGAGCAGTTCTTC
>-|TRBJ2-7|TRBV10-1|-
CASSLSEGVLYEQYF
TGCGCCAGCAGCCTTTCGGAGGGCGTTTTATACGAGCAGTACTTC
>-|TRBJ2-1|TRBV19|-
CASNEGPWNEQFF
TGTGCCAGTAACGAGGGTCCCTGGAATGAGCAGTTCTTC
>-|TRBJ1-2|TRBV2|TRBD1
CASSERTGAGYTF
TGTGCCAGCAGTGAAAGGACAGGGGCTGGCTACACCTTC
>-|TRBJ2-1|TRBV30|TRBD2
CAWTSGRVGEQFF
TGTGCCTGGACTAGCGGGAGAGTCGGTGAGCAGTTCTTC
>-|TRBJ1-2|TRBV4-1|TRBD1
CASSQGQGRGYTF
TGCGCCAGCAGCCAAGGACAGGGGAGAGGCTACACCTTC
>-|TRBJ2-3|TRBV30|-
CAWSPPGTDTQYF
TGTGCCTGGAGTCCCCCGGGGACAGATACGCAGTATTTT
>-|TRBJ2-2|TRBV7-3|-
CASGKGQATGELFF
TGTGCCAGCGGCAAGGGGCAGGCCACCGGGGAGCTGTTTTTT
>-|TRBJ1-6|TRBV15|-
CATSRTREGGSPLHF
TGTGCCACCAGCCGTACCCGGGAGGGTGGTTCACCCCTCCACTTT
>few|TRBJ1-5|TRBV12-3/TRBV12-4|-
CASRRTENQPQHF
TGTGCCAGCAGACGTACAGAGAATCAGCCCCAGCATTTT
>-|TRBJ1-3|TRBV4-1|TRBD1
CASSRLQGNTIYF
TGCGCCAGCAGCCGATTACAGGGGAACACCATATATTTT
>-|TRBJ1-2|TRBV7-3|-
CASSPEPGPSYGYTF
TGTGCCAGCAGTCCCGAGCCAGGCCCCTCCTATGGCTACACCTTC
>-|TRBJ2-1|TRBV7-3|TRBD2
CASSLTPGTSGGNEQFF
TGTGCCAGCAGCTTAACCCCCGGGACTAGCGGAGGGAATGAGCAGTTCTTC
>-|TRBJ1-6|TRBV21-1|-
CASSKAEGVRSPLHF
TGTGCCAGCAGCAAAGCCGAGGGCGTGAGGTCACCCCTCCACTTT
>few|TRBJ2-3|TRBV21-1|-
CASSKVSYYGQTLQDTQYF
TGTGCCAGCAGCAAAGTTAGCTACTACGGACAGACTCTACAAGATACGCAGTATTTT
>-|TRBJ2-7|TRBV7-2|TRBD1
CASSLKQGAYEQYF
TGTGCCAGCAGCTTAAAACAGGGGGCCTACGAGCAGTACTTC
>-|TRBJ2-5|TRBV5-5|-
CASSPFIPEETQYF
TGTGCCAGCAGCCCCTTTATCCCGGAAGAGACCCAGTACTTC
>-|TRBJ2-5|TRBV7-9|TRBD1
CASSMGQPLQETQYF
TGTGCCAGCAGCATGGGACAGCCTCTCCAAGAGACCCAGTACTTC